These 17 T cell receptor beta chains came from one sample sequenced in a study of T cell changes during pregnancy in multiple sclerosis. This table comes from immunoSEQ multiplex PCR, and its TCRdb copy is limited to in-frame clones, with some not included. The sample holds 73,000 or so clones; roughly nine tenths are singletons and the top ten take around 0.86%. The specimen was peripheral blood, collected in the second trimester of pregnancy. Receptors originate from a female donor with multiple sclerosis, enrolled in a pregnancy study.

The chain couples TRBV7-7 to TRBJ2-5, with D unclear. The germline V and J ends were trimmed by 2 bases and 5 bases, with 9 bases remaining between them. Germline V gene lookup returns CDR1 SSHAT and CDR2 FNYEAQ (reference sequence). The CDR3 is 13 residues long. DNA for the CDR3: TGTGCCAGCAGCTTACCAGGTCAGGAGACCCAGTACTTC. Its protein is CASSLPGQETQYF.

The table lists this clone with a few counts. The V and J genes are TRBV30 and TRBJ1-1; 10 nucleotides match TRBD1. CDR1 and CDR2 (germline): GTSNPN, SVGIG (reference sequence). Trimming cost V 5 bases and J 5 bases; bases outside gene matches: 5. This CDR3 spans 13 amino acids. The CDR3 protein is CAWFDRGPTEAFF. The CDR3 DNA sequence: TGTGCCTGGTTTGACAGGGGGCCAACTGAAGCTTTCTTT.

The chain employs TRBV7-6 and TRBJ1-2; TRBD1 matches at 8 bases. The CDR3 length is 13 residues. V lost 3 bases to trimming and J lost 8 bases; unmatched junction nucleotides: 5. Per germline, CDR1 SGHVS and CDR2 FNYEAQ. CDR3 residues: CASSFSGGYGYTF. The DNA for the CDR3 is TGTGCCAGCAGCTTTTCAGGGGGCTACGGCTACACCTTC.

V and J are TRBV7-2 and TRBJ2-3; D is possibly TRBD2 (6 bases). The CDR3 length is 12 residues. Trimming stripped 4 bases from V and 11 bases from J, with 13 bases between. CDR1 is SGHTA and CDR2 is FQGNSA in the germline V gene. CDR3 loop: CASSSRLGQQYF. In DNA form, the CDR3 reads TGTGCCAGCAGCTCGAGACTAGGACAGCAGTATTTT.

The chain uses TRBV6-5 and TRBJ2-1, with 10 bases fitting TRBD1. Germline V lookup: CDR1 MNHEY, CDR2 SVGAGI. V was pared by 2 bases and J by 7 bases, with 5 bases of the junction left unmatched. The length of the CDR3 is 15 residues. The CDR3 coding sequence is TGTGCCAGCAGTTACGGGGGACAGGGGATAAATGAGCAGTTCTTC. It specifies CASSYGGQGINEQFF.

The rearrangement joins TRBV6-5 to TRBJ1-5, with 8 bases fitting TRBD1. The CDR3 has 15 amino acids. CDR1 is MNHEY and CDR2 is SVGAGI in the germline V gene. V lost 5 bases to trimming and J lost 6 bases; unmatched junction nucleotides: 9. For the CDR3, the DNA is TGTGCCAGCAGTCCTGGACAGGGTGTCGGTCAGCCCCAGCATTTT. It encodes CASSPGQGVGQPQHF.

The chain has TRBV2 and TRBJ1-4; 8 nucleotides match TRBD1. Per the germline V gene, CDR1 is SNHLY and CDR2 is FYNNEI. J was trimmed by 7 bases and V by 8 bases; bases with no gene match: 9. The CDR3 runs 14 residues. Here the CDR3 DNA reads TGTGCCAGCCGAGAACAGGGGGAGGGTGAAAAACTGTTTTTT. Translating it yields CASREQGEGEKLFF.

The V call is TRBV6-5, the J call TRBJ2-7, with 8 bases aligning to TRBD1. The ends lost 5 bases at V and 3 bases at J; junction bases unmatched: 9. This CDR3 contains 15 residues. CDR1 MNHEY and CDR2 SVGAGI come from the germline V gene. CDR3 in DNA: TGTGCCAGCAGTAACAGGGGGGTAGTGATCTACGAGCAGTACTTC. Amino acids: CASSNRGVVIYEQYF.

V usage is TRBV29-1 and J usage is TRBJ1-5; 11 positions agree with TRBD1. CDR1 is SQVTM and CDR2 is ANQGSEA in the germline V gene. The V and J ends lost 5 bases and 7 bases, in that order; junction bases with no gene match: 16. The CDR3 covers 17 residues. CDR3: CSVTLLGQGAREQPQHF. The CDR3 coding sequence is TGCAGCGTTACGCTCCTTGGACAGGGGGCGCGTGAGCAGCCCCAGCATTTT.

V is TRBV5-6 and J is TRBJ1-4; tentatively, D is TRBD1 (5 bases). V gave up 0 bases and J gave up 6 bases, with 12 bases separating them. The CDR3 contains 15 residues. Germline CDR1 is SGHDT and CDR2 is YYEEEE. CDR3 DNA sequence: TGTGCCAGCAGCTTGGATCTGGGGCTGGATGAAAAACTGTTTTTT. Protein sequence: CASSLDLGLDEKLFF.

The chain links TRBV5-6 to TRBJ2-2; D gene ambiguous. Germline V CDR1 and CDR2: SGHDT, YYEEEE. The V gene lost 2 bases and the J gene lost 5 bases, with 13 bases spanning the gap. The CDR3 sequence is 15 residues long. CDR3 nucleotide sequence: TGTGCCAGCAGCTTCTTAAATACAGCTACCGGGGAGCTGTTTTTT. It encodes CASSFLNTATGELFF.

The chain uses TRBV27 and TRBJ1-5; 9 bases map to TRBD1. Germline assignment: CDR1 MNHEY and CDR2 SMNVEV (reference sequence). V was clipped by 6 bases and J by 5 bases; unmatched bases: 5. The CDR3 loop spans 14 amino acids. The CDR3: CASRGQGTYQPQHF. The CDR3 DNA follows: TGTGCCAGCAGGGGACAGGGTACGTATCAGCCCCAGCATTTT.

The chain employs TRBV15 and TRBJ1-5, with 9 bases that match TRBD1. This CDR3 is 15 amino acids long. The germline V gene encodes CDR1 LNHNV and CDR2 YYDKDF (reference sequence). V was clipped by 0 bases and J by 5 bases; unmatched bases: 2. The CDR3 DNA is TGTGCCACCAGCAGAGAGACAGGGGGGTATCAGCCCCAGCATTTT. It translates to CATSRETGGYQPQHF.

The V and J genes are TRBV30 and TRBJ1-2; D call uncertain. The CDR3 covers 13 residues. The germline V and J ends were trimmed by 7 bases and 4 bases, with 16 bases remaining between them. The germline gives CDR1 GTSNPN, CDR2 SVGIG (reference sequence). The CDR3 DNA reads as TGTGCCTCAAATTTGGGCCCCGCCTATGGCTACACCTTC. Its translation is CASNLGPAYGYTF.

The V call is TRBV5-4, the J call TRBJ1-1; TRBD1 agrees at 9 bases. The CDR3 is 17 residues long. V gave up 6 bases and J gave up 5 bases; unmatched junction bases: 17. Germline loops: CDR1 SGHNT, CDR2 YYREEE (reference sequence). The CDR3 DNA reads as TGTGCCAGCACCCCGGGGGGGACAGGGTCCTCTACTACTGAAGCTTTCTTT. This sequence encodes CASTPGGTGSSTTEAFF. Together with reference TRBV5-4 and TRBJ1-1, the CDR3 gives the full variable domain: ETGVTQSPTHLIKTRGQQVTLRCSSQSGHNTVSWYQQALGQGPQFIFQYYREEENGRGNFPPRFSGLQFPNYSSELNVNALELDDSALYLCASTPGGTGSSTTEAFFGQGTRLTVV.

This sequence joins TRBV7-6 and TRBJ2-1; D is possibly TRBD1 (5 bases). Trimming pared 3 bases from V and 6 bases from J, leaving 9 bases between. The CDR3 contains 13 residues. Germline-derived CDR1 and CDR2 are SGHVS and FNYEAQ. Written as DNA, the CDR3 is TGTGCCAGCAGCTTGGGGCTCGTCAATGAGCAGTTCTTC. This codes for CASSLGLVNEQFF.

The J gene is TRBJ2-3, the V gene TRBV2; 15 bases map to TRBD2. Per the germline V gene, CDR1 is SNHLY and CDR2 is FYNNEI. V shed 6 bases and J 4 bases; nucleotides not matched to a gene: 5. The length of the CDR3 is 16 residues. The CDR3: CASRARTSGGADTQYF. The DNA of the CDR3 is TGTGCCAGCAGGGCCCGGACTAGCGGGGGGGCAGATACGCAGTATTTT.